This T cell receptor beta chain emerged from a study of T-cell memory formation after mild COVID-19. Study-wide results and limits: SARS-CoV-2 specificity was not confirmed for second-wave clones peaking on day 37.

CDR3 length equals 12 residues. Per the germline V gene, CDR1 is LNHDA and CDR2 is SQIVND (reference sequence). The V segment lost 6 bases and the J segment 6 bases; nucleotides outside the gene matches: 3. TCRdb ran MiXCR on the 5' RACE reads and lists one entry per CDR3 protein. The sample holds under 450,000 distinct CDR3 sequences, approximately 22% seen once. The table lists this clonotype with a few counts. Its antigen is unidentified. The sequence was collected from a young man who had mild COVID-19 (a few samples of this study predate the infection). Cell type and time point are not known. Sequenced sample: PBMCs or a T cell subset sorted from them (not recorded which). The rearrangement joins TRBV19 to TRBJ2-3, with 7 bases identical to TRBD2. CDR3 sequence: CASSNSGDTQYF. CDR3 bases: TGTGCCAGTAGCAATAGCGGGGATACGCAGTATTTT.